This TCR beta chain was retrieved from a study of CD8+ T cells in alopecia areata. This clone came up once. Its target is unknown. Germline loops: CDR1 SEHNR, CDR2 FQNEAQ (reference sequence). Trimming removed 4 bases from V and 0 bases from J, with 13 bases in between. This CDR3 spans 17 amino acids. Extraction of RNA preceded its reverse transcription into cDNA, which served as the sequencing template. Data came from immunoSEQ multiplex PCR; TCRdb stores just in-frame clones and leaves some out. The profile covers some 180,000 clones, with 45% to 70% appearing a single time and approximately 4.9% taken by the ten largest. Study outcomes and limitations: Normal-skin resident alphabeta T cells also appear among scalp sample sequences. Unlike in mice, where it was clearer, TCR sharing across patients was less clear, possibly HLA-related. It was lesional scalp, especially alopecia totalis/universalis, that showed higher clonality than normal scalp.

V usage is TRBV7-9 and J usage is TRBJ1-6, with D possibly TRBD1 on 6 matching bases. The origin of this receptor is a human donor in good health. The sample taken for sequencing was CD8+ T cells sorted from blood. The CDR3 sequence is CASSSPGHSSYNSPLHF. The DNA for the CDR3 is TGTGCCAGCAGCTCTCCGGGACACAGCTCCTATAATTCACCCCTCCACTTT. Filled out from reference TRBV7-9 and TRBJ1-6, the complete variable domain reads DTGVSQNPRHKITKRGQNVTFRCDPISEHNRLYWYRQTLGQGPEFLTYFQNEAQLEKSRLLSDRFSAERPKGSFSTLEIQRTEQGDSAMYLCASSSPGHSSYNSPLHFGNGTRLTVT.